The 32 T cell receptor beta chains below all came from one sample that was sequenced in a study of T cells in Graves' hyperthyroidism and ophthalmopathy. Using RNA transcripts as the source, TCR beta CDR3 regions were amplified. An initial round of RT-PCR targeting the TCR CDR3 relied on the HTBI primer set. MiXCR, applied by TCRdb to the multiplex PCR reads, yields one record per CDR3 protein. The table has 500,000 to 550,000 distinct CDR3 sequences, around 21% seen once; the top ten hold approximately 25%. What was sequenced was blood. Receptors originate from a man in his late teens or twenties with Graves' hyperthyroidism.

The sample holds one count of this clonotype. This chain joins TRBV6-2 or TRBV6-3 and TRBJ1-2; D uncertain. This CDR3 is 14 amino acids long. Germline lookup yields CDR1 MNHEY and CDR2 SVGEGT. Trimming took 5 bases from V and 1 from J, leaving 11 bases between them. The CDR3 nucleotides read TGTGCCAGCAGTCTCCATGGACTTAACTATGGCTACACCTTC. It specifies CASSLHGLNYGYTF.

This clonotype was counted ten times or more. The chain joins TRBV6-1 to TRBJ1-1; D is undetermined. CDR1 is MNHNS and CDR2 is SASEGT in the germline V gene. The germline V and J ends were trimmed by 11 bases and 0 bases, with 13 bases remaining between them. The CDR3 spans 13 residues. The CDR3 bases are TGTGCCCACCAGGACGGAATGAACACTGAAGCTTTCTTT. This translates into CAHQDGMNTEAFF.

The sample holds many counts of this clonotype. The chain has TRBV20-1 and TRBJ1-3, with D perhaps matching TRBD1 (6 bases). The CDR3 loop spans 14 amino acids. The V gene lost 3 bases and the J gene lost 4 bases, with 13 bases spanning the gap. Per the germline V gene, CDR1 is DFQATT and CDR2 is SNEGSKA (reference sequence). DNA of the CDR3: TGCAGTGCTAGTAGGGGGGGAGTGGGAAACACCATATATTTT. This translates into CSASRGGVGNTIYF.

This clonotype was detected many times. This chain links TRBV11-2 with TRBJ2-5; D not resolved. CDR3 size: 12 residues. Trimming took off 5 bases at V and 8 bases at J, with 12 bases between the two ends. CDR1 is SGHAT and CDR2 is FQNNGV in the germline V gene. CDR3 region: CASSVGLLTQYF. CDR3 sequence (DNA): TGTGCCAGCAGCGTCGGGCTCCTTACCCAGTACTTC. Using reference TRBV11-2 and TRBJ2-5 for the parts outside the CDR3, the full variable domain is EAGVAQSPRYKIIEKRQSVAFWCNPISGHATLYWYQQILGQGPKLLIQFQNNGVVDDSQLPKDRFSAERLKGVDSTLKIQPAKLEDSAVYLCASSVGLLTQYFGPGTRLLVL.

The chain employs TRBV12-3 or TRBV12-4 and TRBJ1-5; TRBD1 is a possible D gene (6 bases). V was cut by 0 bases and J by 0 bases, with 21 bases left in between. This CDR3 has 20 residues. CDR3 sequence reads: CASSLAVGGPGLHSNQPQHF. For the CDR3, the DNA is TGTGCCAGCAGTTTAGCGGTGGGGGGGCCTGGGTTGCATAGCAATCAGCCCCAGCATTTT.

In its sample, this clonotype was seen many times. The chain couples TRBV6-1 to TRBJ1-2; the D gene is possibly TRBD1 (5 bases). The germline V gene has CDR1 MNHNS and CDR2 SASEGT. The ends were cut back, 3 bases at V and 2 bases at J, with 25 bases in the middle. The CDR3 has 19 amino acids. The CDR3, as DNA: TGTGCCAGCAGTGATTTCCCCCTCCAGGACATCGTATACAACTATGGCTACACCTTC. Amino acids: CASSDFPLQDIVYNYGYTF.

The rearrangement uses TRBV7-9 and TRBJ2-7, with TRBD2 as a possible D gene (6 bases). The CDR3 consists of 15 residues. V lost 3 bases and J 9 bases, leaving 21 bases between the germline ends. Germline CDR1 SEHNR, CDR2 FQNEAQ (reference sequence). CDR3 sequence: CASSLVAGSYGGQYF. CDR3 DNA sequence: TGTGCCAGCAGCTTGGTGGCGGGGTCCTATGGTGGGCAGTACTTC.

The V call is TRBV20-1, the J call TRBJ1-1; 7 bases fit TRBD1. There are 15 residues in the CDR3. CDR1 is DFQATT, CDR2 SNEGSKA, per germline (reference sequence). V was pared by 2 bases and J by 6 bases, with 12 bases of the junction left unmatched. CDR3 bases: TGCAGTGCTAGATGCGGAGTAGGGGGCTTCGCTGAAGCTTTCTTT. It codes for CSARCGVGGFAEAFF.

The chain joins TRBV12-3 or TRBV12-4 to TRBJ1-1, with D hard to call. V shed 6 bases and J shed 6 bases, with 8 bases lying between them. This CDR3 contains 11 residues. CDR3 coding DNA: TGTGCCAGCAGAAACCTGGCTGAAGCTTTCTTT. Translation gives CASRNLAEAFF.

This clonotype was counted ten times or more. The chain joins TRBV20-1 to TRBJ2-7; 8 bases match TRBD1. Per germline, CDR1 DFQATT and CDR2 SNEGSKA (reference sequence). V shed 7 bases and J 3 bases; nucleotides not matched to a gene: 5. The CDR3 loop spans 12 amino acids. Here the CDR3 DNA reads TGCAGTGGTAGGACAGGGCTCTACGAGCAGTACTTC. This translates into CSGRTGLYEQYF.

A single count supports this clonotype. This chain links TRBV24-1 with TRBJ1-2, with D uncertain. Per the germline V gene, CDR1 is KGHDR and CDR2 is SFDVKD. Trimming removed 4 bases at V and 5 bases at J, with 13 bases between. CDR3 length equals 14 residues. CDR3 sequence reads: CATSDPLLGYGYTF. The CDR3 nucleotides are TGTGCCACCAGTGACCCGTTGTTGGGATATGGCTACACCTTC.

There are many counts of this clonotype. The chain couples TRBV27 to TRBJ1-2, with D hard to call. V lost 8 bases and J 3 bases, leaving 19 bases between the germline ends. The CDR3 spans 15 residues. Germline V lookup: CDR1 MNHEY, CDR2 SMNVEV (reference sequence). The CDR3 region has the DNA TGTGCCAGCCGGTTAGGGATCTCACATGACTATGGCTACACCTTC. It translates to CASRLGISHDYGYTF.

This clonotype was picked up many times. This CDR3 reads CSAPTATGYNSPLHF. CDR3 bases: TGCAGTGCTCCTACGGCGACAGGCTATAATTCACCCCTCCACTTT. The J gene is TRBJ1-6, the V gene TRBV20-1, with D perhaps TRBD1 (6 bases). The length of the CDR3 is 15 residues. Trimming took off 5 bases at V and 3 bases at J, with 14 bases between the two ends. CDR1 is DFQATT and CDR2 is SNEGSKA in the germline V gene (reference sequence).

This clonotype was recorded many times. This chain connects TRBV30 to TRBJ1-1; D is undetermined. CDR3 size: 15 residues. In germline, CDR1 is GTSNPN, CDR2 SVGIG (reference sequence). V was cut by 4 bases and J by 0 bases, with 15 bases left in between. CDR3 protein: CAWIRGPKMNTEAFF. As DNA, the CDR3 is TGTGCCTGGATACGAGGACCGAAGATGAACACTGAAGCTTTCTTT. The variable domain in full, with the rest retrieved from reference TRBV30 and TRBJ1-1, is SQTIHQWPATLVQPVGSPLSLECTVEGTSNPNLYWYRQAAGRGLQLLFYSVGIGQISSEVPQNLSASRPQDRQFILSSKKLLLSDSGFYLCAWIRGPKMNTEAFFGQGTRLTVV.

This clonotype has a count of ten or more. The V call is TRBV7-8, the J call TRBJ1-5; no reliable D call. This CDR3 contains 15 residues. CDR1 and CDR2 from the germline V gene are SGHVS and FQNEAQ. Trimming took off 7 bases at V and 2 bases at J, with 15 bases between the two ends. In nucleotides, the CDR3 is TGTGCCAGCACTCACTTGGGGTCGGGCAATCAGCCCCAGCATTTT. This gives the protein CASTHLGSGNQPQHF. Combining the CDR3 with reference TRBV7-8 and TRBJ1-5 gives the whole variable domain GAGVSQSPRYKVAKRGQDVALRCDPISGHVSLFWYQQALGQGPEFLTYFQNEAQLDKSGLPSDRFFAERPEGSVSTLKIQRTQQEDSAVYLCASTHLGSGNQPQHFGDGTRLSIL.

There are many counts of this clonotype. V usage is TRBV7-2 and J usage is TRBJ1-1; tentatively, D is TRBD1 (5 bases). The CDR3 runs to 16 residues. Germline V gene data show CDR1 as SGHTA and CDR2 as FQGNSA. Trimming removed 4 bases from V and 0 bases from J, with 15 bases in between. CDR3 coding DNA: TGTGCCAGCAGCTCCCGGGACCCTGGGATGAACACTGAAGCTTTCTTT. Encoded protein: CASSSRDPGMNTEAFF.

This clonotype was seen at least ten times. The chain's CDR3 is CASSYTGANNYGYTF. The CDR3 DNA reads TGTGCCAGCAGTTACACAGGGGCAAATAACTATGGCTACACCTTC. The chain carries TRBV6-2 or TRBV6-3 and TRBJ1-2, with 7 bases lining up with TRBD1. The germline V gene has CDR1 MNHEY and CDR2 SVGEGT. The CDR3 runs 15 residues. V was pared by 2 bases and J by 1 base, with 4 bases of the junction left unmatched.

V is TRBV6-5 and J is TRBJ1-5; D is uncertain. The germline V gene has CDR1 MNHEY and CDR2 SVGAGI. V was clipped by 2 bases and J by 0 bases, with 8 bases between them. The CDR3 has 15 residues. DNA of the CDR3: TGTGCCAGCAGTTACGGCAAAAATAGCAATCAGCCCCAGCATTTT. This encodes CASSYGKNSNQPQHF.

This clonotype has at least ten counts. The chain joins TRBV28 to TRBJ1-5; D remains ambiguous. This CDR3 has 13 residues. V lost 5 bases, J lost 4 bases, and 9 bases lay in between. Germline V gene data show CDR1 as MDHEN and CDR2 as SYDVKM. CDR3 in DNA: TGTGCCAGCAGTCCTACTTCTAATCAGCCCCAGCATTTT. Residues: CASSPTSNQPQHF.

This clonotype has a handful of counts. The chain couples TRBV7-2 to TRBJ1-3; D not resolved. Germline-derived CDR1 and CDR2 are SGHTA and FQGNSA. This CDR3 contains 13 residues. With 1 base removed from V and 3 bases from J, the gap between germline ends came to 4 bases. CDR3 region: CASSLVLGNTIYF. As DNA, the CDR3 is TGTGCCAGCAGCTTAGTACTTGGAAACACCATATATTTT.

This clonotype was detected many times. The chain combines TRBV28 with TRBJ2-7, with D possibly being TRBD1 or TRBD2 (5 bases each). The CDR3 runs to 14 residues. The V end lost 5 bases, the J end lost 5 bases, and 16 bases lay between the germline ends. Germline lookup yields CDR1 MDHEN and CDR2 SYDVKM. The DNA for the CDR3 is TGTGCCAGCAGTGGGTGGGACCTGGCCAACGAGCAGTACTTC. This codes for CASSGWDLANEQYF.

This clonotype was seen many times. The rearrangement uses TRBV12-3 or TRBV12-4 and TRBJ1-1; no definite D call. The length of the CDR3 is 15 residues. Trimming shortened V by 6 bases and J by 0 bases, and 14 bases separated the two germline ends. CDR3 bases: TGTGCCAGCAGCCTAAACCGGGGAATGAACACTGAAGCTTTCTTT. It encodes CASSLNRGMNTEAFF.

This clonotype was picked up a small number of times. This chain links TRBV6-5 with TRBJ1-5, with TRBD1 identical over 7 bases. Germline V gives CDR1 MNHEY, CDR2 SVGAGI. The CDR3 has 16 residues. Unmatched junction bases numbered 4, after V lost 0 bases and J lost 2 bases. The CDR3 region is CASSYSTGIGNQPQHF. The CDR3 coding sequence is TGTGCCAGCAGTTACTCGACAGGGATCGGCAATCAGCCCCAGCATTTT.

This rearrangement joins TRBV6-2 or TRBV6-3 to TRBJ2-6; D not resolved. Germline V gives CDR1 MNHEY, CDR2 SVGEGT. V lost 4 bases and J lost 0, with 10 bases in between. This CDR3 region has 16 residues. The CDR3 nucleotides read TGTGCCAGCAGTTCCCCGAGGCCCTCTGGGGCCAACGTCCTGACTTTC. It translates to CASSSPRPSGANVLTF.

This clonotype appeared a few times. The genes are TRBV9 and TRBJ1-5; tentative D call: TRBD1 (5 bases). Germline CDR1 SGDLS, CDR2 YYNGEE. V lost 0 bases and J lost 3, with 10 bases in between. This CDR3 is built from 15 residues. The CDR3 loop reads CASSVEGLINQPQHF. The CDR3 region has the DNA TGTGCCAGCAGCGTAGAGGGACTGATCAATCAGCCCCAGCATTTT.

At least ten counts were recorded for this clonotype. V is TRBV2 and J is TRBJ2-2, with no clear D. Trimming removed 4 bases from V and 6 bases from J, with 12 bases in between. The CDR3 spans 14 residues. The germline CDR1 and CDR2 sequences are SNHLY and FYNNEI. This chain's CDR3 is CASSAEARAGELFF. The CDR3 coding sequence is TGTGCCAGCAGTGCTGAAGCCCGGGCCGGGGAGCTGTTTTTT.

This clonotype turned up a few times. CDR3 sequence: CSAVDTPYEQYF. DNA for the CDR3: TGCAGTGCTGTAGACACCCCCTACGAGCAGTACTTC. The chain carries TRBV20-1 and TRBJ2-7; unclear D gene. V was pared by 5 bases and J by 2 bases, with 10 bases between. CDR1 and CDR2 (germline): DFQATT, SNEGSKA (reference sequence). CDR3 length: 12 amino acids.

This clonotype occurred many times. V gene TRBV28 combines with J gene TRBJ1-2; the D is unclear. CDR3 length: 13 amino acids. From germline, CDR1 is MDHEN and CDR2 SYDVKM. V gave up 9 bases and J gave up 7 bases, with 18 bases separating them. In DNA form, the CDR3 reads TGTGCCAGTAGCCCGAGAGGGATGGGTGGCTACACCTTC. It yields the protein CASSPRGMGGYTF.

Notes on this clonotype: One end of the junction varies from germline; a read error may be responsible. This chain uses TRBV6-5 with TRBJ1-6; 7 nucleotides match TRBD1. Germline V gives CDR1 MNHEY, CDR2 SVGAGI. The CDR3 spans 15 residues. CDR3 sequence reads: CAISYRTGNNSPLHF. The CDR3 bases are TGTGCCATCAGTTACCGGACAGGCAATAATTCACCCCTCCACTTT.

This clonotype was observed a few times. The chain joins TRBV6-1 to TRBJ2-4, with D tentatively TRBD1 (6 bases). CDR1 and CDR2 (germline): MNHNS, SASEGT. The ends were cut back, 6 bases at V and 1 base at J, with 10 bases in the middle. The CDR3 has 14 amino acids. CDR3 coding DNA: TGTGCCAGCAGGACAGGACATGCCAAAAACATTCAGTACTTC. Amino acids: CASRTGHAKNIQYF.

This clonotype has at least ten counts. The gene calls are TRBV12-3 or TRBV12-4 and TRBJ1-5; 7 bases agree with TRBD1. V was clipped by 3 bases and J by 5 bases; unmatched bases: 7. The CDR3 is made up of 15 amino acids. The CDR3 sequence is CASSLGQGDHQPQHF. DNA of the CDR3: TGTGCCAGCAGTTTGGGTCAGGGGGATCATCAGCCCCAGCATTTT.

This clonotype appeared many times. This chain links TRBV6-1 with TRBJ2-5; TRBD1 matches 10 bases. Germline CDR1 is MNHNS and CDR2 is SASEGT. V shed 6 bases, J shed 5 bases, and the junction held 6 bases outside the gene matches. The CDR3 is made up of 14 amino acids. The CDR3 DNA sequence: TGTGCCAGCAGAACCGGGACAGGGGTTGAGACCCAGTACTTC. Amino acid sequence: CASRTGTGVETQYF.